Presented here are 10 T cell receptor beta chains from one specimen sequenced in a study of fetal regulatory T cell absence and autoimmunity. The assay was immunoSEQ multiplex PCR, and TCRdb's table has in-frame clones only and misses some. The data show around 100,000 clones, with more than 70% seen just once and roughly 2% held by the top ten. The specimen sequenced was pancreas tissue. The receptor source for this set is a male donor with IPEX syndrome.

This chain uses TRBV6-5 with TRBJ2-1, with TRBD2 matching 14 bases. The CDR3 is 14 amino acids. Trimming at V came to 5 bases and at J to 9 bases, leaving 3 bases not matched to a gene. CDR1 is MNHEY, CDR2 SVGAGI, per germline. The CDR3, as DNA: TGTGCCAGCAGTGGACTAGCGGGAGGCGTTGAGCAGTTCTTC. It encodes CASSGLAGGVEQFF.

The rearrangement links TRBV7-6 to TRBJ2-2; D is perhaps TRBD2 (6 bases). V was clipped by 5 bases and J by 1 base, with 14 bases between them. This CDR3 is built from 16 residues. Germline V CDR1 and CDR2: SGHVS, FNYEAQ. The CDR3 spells CASSPPGTVNTGELFF. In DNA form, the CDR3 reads TGTGCCAGCAGCCCCCCCGGGACTGTGAACACCGGGGAGCTGTTTTTT. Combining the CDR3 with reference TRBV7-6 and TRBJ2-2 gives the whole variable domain GAGVSQSPRYKVTKRGQDVALRCDPISGHVSLYWYRQALGQGPEFLTYFNYEAQQDKSGLPNDRFSAERPEGSISTLTIQRTEQRDSAMYRCASSPPGTVNTGELFFGEGSRLTVL.

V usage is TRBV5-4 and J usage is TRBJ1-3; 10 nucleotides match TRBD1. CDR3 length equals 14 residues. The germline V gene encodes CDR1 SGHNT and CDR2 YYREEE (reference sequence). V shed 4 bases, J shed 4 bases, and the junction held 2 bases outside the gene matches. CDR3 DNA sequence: TGTGCCAGCAGCGACAGGGGGCAAGGAAACACCATATATTTT. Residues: CASSDRGQGNTIYF.

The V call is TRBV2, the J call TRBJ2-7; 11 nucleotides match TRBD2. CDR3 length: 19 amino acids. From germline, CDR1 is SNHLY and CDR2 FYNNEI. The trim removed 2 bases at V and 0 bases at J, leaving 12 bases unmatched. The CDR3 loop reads CASSEPHWTSGSFSYEQYF. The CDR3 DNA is TGTGCCAGCAGTGAACCCCATTGGACTAGCGGGTCGTTCTCCTACGAGCAGTACTTC.

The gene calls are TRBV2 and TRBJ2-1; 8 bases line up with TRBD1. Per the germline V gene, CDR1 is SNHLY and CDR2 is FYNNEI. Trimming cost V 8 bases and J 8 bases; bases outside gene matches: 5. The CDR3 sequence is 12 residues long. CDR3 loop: CASRTGKDEQFF. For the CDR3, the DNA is TGTGCCAGCCGGACAGGGAAGGATGAGCAGTTCTTC.

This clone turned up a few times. The CDR3 loop is CASSVLGLAGPTDTQYF. The CDR3 nucleotides are TGTGCCAGCAGTGTACTTGGTCTAGCGGGCCCCACAGATACGCAGTATTTT. V usage is TRBV2 and J usage is TRBJ2-3; 8 bases agree with TRBD2. The V and J ends lost 4 bases and 2 bases, in that order; junction bases with no gene match: 11. CDR3 length: 17 residues. The germline V gene has CDR1 SNHLY and CDR2 FYNNEI.

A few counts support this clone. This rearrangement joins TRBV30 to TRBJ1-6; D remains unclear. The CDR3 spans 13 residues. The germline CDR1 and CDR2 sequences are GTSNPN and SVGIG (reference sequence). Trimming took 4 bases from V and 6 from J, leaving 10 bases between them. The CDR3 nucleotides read TGTGCCTGGAAGCGAGGGTTTAATTCACCCCTCCACTTT. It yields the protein CAWKRGFNSPLHF.

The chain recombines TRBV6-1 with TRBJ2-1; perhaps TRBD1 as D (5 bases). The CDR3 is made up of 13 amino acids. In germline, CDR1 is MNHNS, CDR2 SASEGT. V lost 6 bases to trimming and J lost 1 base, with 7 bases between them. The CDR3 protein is CASRQGSYNEQFF. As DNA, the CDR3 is TGTGCCAGCAGGCAGGGTTCCTACAATGAGCAGTTCTTC.

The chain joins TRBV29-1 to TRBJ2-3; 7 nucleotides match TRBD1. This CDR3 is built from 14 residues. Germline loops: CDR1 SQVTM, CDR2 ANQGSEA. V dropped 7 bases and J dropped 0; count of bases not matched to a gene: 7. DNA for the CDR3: TGCAGCGCCCCGACAGGGCTTAGCACAGATACGCAGTATTTT. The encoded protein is CSAPTGLSTDTQYF.

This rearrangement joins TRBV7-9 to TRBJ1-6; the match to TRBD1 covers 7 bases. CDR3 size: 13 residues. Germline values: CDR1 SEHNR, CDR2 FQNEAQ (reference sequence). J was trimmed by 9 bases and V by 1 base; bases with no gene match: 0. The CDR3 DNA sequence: TGTGCCAGCAGCTTAGGACAGGGTTCACCCCTCCACTTT. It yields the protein CASSLGQGSPLHF.